The TCR beta chain described here comes from a study of technical replicates of blood from a handful of donors. The table came from immunoSEQ multiplex PCR; TCRdb's copy has only in-frame clones and leaves some out. The sample holds about 62,000 clones; 85% to 90% are singletons and the top ten take 4.8%. The CDR3 has 20 amino acids. The junction had 22 bases not matched to a gene; V was cut back by 5 bases and J by 8 bases. Germline assignment: CDR1 SGHNT and CDR2 YENEEA. This rearrangement joins TRBV11-3 to TRBJ2-2; 11 bases map to TRBD2. The clonotype was recovered from a human donor in good health. Some clones in this sample may be carry-over from other donors' samples. Sample: PBMCs. The CDR3 bases are TGTGCCAGCAGCACCCCGCGGGTAGCGGGGGGGCCGTGGTCGACTGGGGAGCTGTTTTTT. Amino acid sequence: CASSTPRVAGGPWSTGELFF.